A single T cell receptor beta chain is shown here with its context. Antigen: not known. Sequencing was performed with immunoSEQ multiplex PCR; in TCRdb, only in-frame clones are kept and a portion is missing. The sample consists of 55,000 to 65,000 clones, roughly 90% of them appearing once. V was clipped by 3 bases and J by 7 bases, with 19 bases between them. There are 15 residues in the CDR3. CDR1 and CDR2 from the germline V gene are SQVTM and ANQGSEA. This specimen comes from a study of OX40 agonist ivuxolimab in advanced cancers. Study summary: Prior therapy, whether anti-PD-1, anti-PD-L1 or anti-CTLA-4, was allowed, and roughly 41% had some. Patients achieving partial responses numbered three: one hepatocellular carcinoma case and two cutaneous melanoma cases. Findings and limits, study-wide: Some of the lowest clonal expansion was seen in partial responders at 0.1-3.0 mg/kg.

The sequence derives from an adult with an advanced solid tumor such as melanoma, head and neck, liver or kidney cancer. The chain is built from TRBV29-1 and TRBJ2-1; TRBD2 might be the D (5 bases). The material was CD4+ or CD8+ T cells sorted from blood, obtained in a trial of the OX40 agonist ivuxolimab. For the CDR3, the DNA is TGCAGCGTTGAGTCGGAGATCAACGGGGAAAATGAGCAGTTCTTC. As protein: CSVESEINGENEQFF.